These 26 T cell receptor beta chains share one sample of origin, sequenced in a study of identical twins (dated by TCRdb to the mid-2010s). The library was generated by 5' RACE. Instrument used: Illumina HiSeq 2000. TCRdb ran its own pipeline on the public reads, namely fastp trimming at Q25 and MiXCR clone calling, and kept in-frame beta chains. Here each entry gathers all rows of one CDR3 protein and keeps the most common genes and DNA. Across this sample there are 640,000 or so distinct CDR3 sequences, with around 6.1% seen only once. The top ten clonotypes cover roughly 2% of the sample. Sequencing was performed on naive T cells sorted from blood. Taken with the paper, the label for cell subset or site translates to: cells isolated with a human naive T-cell isolation kit. The receptors were sampled from a man between 18 and 29 years old in good health.

This clonotype has a count of ten or more. V is TRBV6-4 and J is TRBJ2-3; D may be TRBD2 (5 bases). Between the trimmed V and J ends, which lost 6 bases and 9 bases, there was a span of 13 bases. The CDR3 totals 12 residues. CDR1 is MRHNA, CDR2 SNTAGT, per germline. The CDR3 DNA reads as TGTGCCAGCAGCGCAGACACGGGGACGCAGTATTTT. It specifies CASSADTGTQYF.

For this clonotype: The junction differs from germline at one of its ends, possibly a read error. V is TRBV12-3 or TRBV12-4 and J is TRBJ1-2; D may be TRBD1 (5 bases). CDR3 length equals 12 residues. CDR3: CASSAGPYGHTF. The CDR3 coding sequence is TGTGCCAGCAGTGCGGGACCCTATGGCCACACCTTC.

The DNA for the CDR3 is TGTGCCAGCAGCCCTCTTGTAGGAGAGCAGTACTTC. This sequence encodes CASSPLVGEQYF. J is TRBJ2-7 and V is TRBV7-6; unclear D gene. V lost 5 bases and J lost 7, with 12 bases in between. From germline, CDR1 is SGHVS and CDR2 FNYEAQ. The CDR3 loop spans 12 amino acids.

The sample holds many counts of this clonotype. This sequence joins TRBV20-1 and TRBJ2-2; a weak D match, TRBD1 (5 bases). The CDR3 has 14 residues. Germline V gene lookup returns CDR1 DFQATT and CDR2 SNEGSKA (reference sequence). Trimming left V 0 bases short and J 4 bases short, with 9 bases between. CDR3 nucleotide sequence: TGCAGTGCTAGAGACAGGGTGGCCACCGGGGAGCTGTTTTTT. Translated: CSARDRVATGELFF.

The table lists this clonotype with many counts. The J gene is TRBJ1-4, the V gene TRBV7-6; tentative D call: TRBD1 (6 bases). The germline CDR1 and CDR2 sequences are SGHVS and FNYEAQ. The CDR3 totals 18 residues. Trimming pared 1 base from V and 3 bases from J, leaving 18 bases between. CDR3 sequence: CASSLDFAGAYANEKLFF. CDR3 DNA: TGTGCCAGCAGCTTAGATTTTGCAGGGGCGTACGCTAATGAAAAACTGTTTTTT.

Only a few counts were recorded for this clonotype. The rearrangement joins TRBV7-2 to TRBJ1-1; D is possibly TRBD1 (5 bases). The V gene's germline CDR1 is SGHTA and CDR2 FQGNSA. V lost 5 bases and J 4 bases, leaving 14 bases between the germline ends. The CDR3 sequence is 14 residues long. The CDR3 loop is CASSKAAGGTEAFF. CDR3 DNA: TGTGCCAGCAGCAAGGCAGCGGGGGGCACTGAAGCTTTCTTT.

The V gene is TRBV6-6, the J gene TRBJ2-1; 8 bases are a match to TRBD2. This CDR3 is built from 13 residues. With 0 bases clipped from V and 10 bases from J, the junction kept 2 bases outside the gene matches. The V gene's germline CDR1 is MNHNY and CDR2 SVGAGI (reference sequence). The CDR3: CASSYSSSGEQFF. In nucleotides, the CDR3 is TGTGCCAGCAGTTACTCGTCTAGCGGGGAGCAGTTCTTC.

This clonotype was seen repeatedly, ten times or more. This chain connects TRBV20-1 to TRBJ2-1; D may be TRBD1 or TRBD2 (5 bases each). The CDR3 has 15 amino acids. The V gene lost 4 bases and the J gene lost 4 bases, with 17 bases spanning the gap. Germline-derived CDR1 and CDR2 are DFQATT and SNEGSKA (reference sequence). The CDR3 sequence: CSAKSIGAPYNEQFF. Here the CDR3 DNA reads TGCAGTGCTAAGTCCATCGGGGCCCCTTACAATGAGCAGTTCTTC.

J is TRBJ2-2 and V is TRBV4-1; no firm D call. This CDR3 is 20 amino acids long. Germline CDR1 is MGHRA and CDR2 is YSYEKL. Trimming shortened V by 3 bases and J by 3 bases, and 26 bases separated the two germline ends. CDR3 nucleotide sequence: TGCGCCAGCAGCCATCCCAACCCCGGAGTCTGGCCCGATTACACCGGGGAGCTGTTTTTT. Encoded protein: CASSHPNPGVWPDYTGELFF.

This clonotype appeared many times. The rearrangement joins TRBV4-2 to TRBJ2-5, with TRBD2 as a possible D gene (6 bases). V was shortened by 6 bases and J by 3 bases, with 14 bases between the two germline ends. The CDR3 covers 14 residues. Germline V gives CDR1 LGHNA, CDR2 YNFKEQ. The CDR3 coding sequence is TGTGCCAGCAGAAAAGCGGGTCGGGAAGAGACCCAGTACTTC. Its translation is CASRKAGREETQYF.

The chain has TRBV28 and TRBJ2-3; 7 bases are a match to TRBD2. The CDR3 runs to 16 residues. Trimming took 4 bases from V and 2 from J; bases not matched to a gene: 9. Germline CDR1 MDHEN, CDR2 SYDVKM. This CDR3 reads CASSSTSRANTDTQYF. Here the CDR3 DNA reads TGTGCCAGCAGTTCGACTAGCCGCGCTAACACAGATACGCAGTATTTT.

This clonotype has at least ten counts. This chain links TRBV28 with TRBJ2-7; 9 nucleotides agree with TRBD2. The V segment lost 1 base and the J segment 4 bases; nucleotides outside the gene matches: 5. The CDR3 loop spans 15 amino acids. The germline gives CDR1 MDHEN, CDR2 SYDVKM. CDR3 sequence: CASSLYVAGDYEQYF. DNA of the CDR3: TGTGCCAGCAGTTTATACGTAGCGGGGGATTACGAGCAGTACTTC.

On this clonotype itself: It is likely a read error, because the conserved phenylalanine at the end of the CDR3 is missing. The gene calls are TRBV5-1 and TRBJ2-7; TRBD1 aligns across 7 bases. The CDR3 runs 14 residues. CDR1 and CDR2 (germline): SGHRS, YFSETQ. The V and J ends lost 4 bases and 2 bases, in that order; junction bases with no gene match: 6. CDR3 nucleotides: TGCGCCAGCAGCGCAGGACAGGAGACCTACGAGCAGTACTAC. The encoded protein is CASSAGQETYEQYY.

This chain links TRBV7-9 with TRBJ1-1, with a weak D call TRBD1 (6 bases). V lost 8 bases to trimming and J lost 2 bases, with 12 bases between them. The CDR3 consists of 13 residues. From germline, CDR1 is SEHNR and CDR2 FQNEAQ (reference sequence). The CDR3 DNA follows: TGTGCCAGCGCATGGGACACCAACACTGAAGCTTTCTTT. This translates into CASAWDTNTEAFF.

This clonotype was found many times. The chain links TRBV20-1 to TRBJ2-3, with 13 bases fitting TRBD2. The V segment lost 4 bases and the J segment 2 bases; nucleotides outside the gene matches: 9. The CDR3 totals 17 residues. The germline V gene encodes CDR1 DFQATT and CDR2 SNEGSKA (reference sequence). The CDR3 nucleotides read TGCAGTGCTAAAACGGGACTAGCGGGAACTTTCACAGATACGCAGTATTTT. Its translation is CSAKTGLAGTFTDTQYF.

This clonotype was picked up a small number of times. V gene TRBV20-1 combines with J gene TRBJ2-1; the D gene is possibly TRBD2 (6 bases). CDR3 length: 13 residues. The V gene lost 0 bases and the J gene lost 6 bases, with 9 bases spanning the gap. The germline V gene has CDR1 DFQATT and CDR2 SNEGSKA (reference sequence). The CDR3 loop is CSARDLSGNEQFF. DNA of the CDR3: TGCAGTGCTAGAGATCTTAGCGGCAATGAGCAGTTCTTC.

The chain carries TRBV14 and TRBJ2-7; 7 nucleotides agree with TRBD2. CDR1 and CDR2 from the germline V gene are SGHDN and FVKESK. The CDR3 extends over 14 amino acids. Trimming took 1 base from V and 3 from J; bases not matched to a gene: 3. CDR3 nucleotides: TGTGCCAGCAGCCAAGGGACTAGTCGCTACGAGCAGTACTTC. Translation: CASSQGTSRYEQYF.

This clonotype was counted a few times. The chain combines TRBV2 with TRBJ2-1; 8 bases are shared with TRBD2. The CDR3 contains 13 residues. In germline, CDR1 is SNHLY, CDR2 FYNNEI. The V segment lost 9 bases and the J segment 8 bases; nucleotides outside the gene matches: 9. CDR3 in amino acids: CARSGTRIYEQFF. CDR3 DNA sequence: TGTGCCAGATCCGGGACTAGAATATATGAGCAGTTCTTC.

This clonotype was found many times. V gene TRBV29-1 combines with J gene TRBJ2-7; D is undetermined. CDR3 length: 13 amino acids. V lost 5 bases and J lost 0, with 11 bases in between. Germline V gives CDR1 SQVTM, CDR2 ANQGSEA. CDR3 protein: CSVRFGSSYEQYF. Written as DNA, the CDR3 is TGCAGCGTTCGGTTTGGCAGCTCCTACGAGCAGTACTTC.

This clonotype was seen repeatedly, ten times or more. V gene TRBV5-1 combines with J gene TRBJ2-7; 10 bases agree with TRBD1. The V gene's germline CDR1 is SGHRS and CDR2 YFSETQ. J was trimmed by 6 bases and V by 1 base; bases with no gene match: 7. CDR3 length equals 15 residues. The DNA of the CDR3 is TGCGCCAGCAGCTTGAATGACAGGGGGCTGGGCGAGCAGTACTTC. It codes for CASSLNDRGLGEQYF.

This clonotype was counted at least ten times. The chain uses TRBV13 and TRBJ2-2; D call uncertain. The V gene's germline CDR1 is PRHDT and CDR2 FYEKMQ (reference sequence). This CDR3 comprises 15 residues. V was clipped by 0 bases and J by 0 bases, with 5 bases between them. CDR3 sequence: CASSLGRANTGELFF. The DNA for the CDR3 is TGTGCCAGCAGCTTAGGCCGGGCGAACACCGGGGAGCTGTTTTTT.

As to this clonotype: This may be a read error, as it is one base from a much larger clone. Here the CDR3 omits its conserved ending phenylalanine or tryptophan, so a read error is the likely source. This chain uses TRBV12-3 or TRBV12-4 with TRBJ2-1, with D possibly being TRBD2 (5 bases). Between the trimmed V and J ends, which lost 4 bases and 3 bases, there was a span of 10 bases. CDR3 size: 14 residues. The CDR3 region is CASSSGIFYNEQFY. As DNA, the CDR3 is TGTGCCAGCAGTTCGGGAATCTTCTACAATGAGCAGTTCTAC.

This clonotype was detected only a few times. The rearrangement uses TRBV5-1 and TRBJ2-7, with 12 positions matching TRBD2. CDR1 and CDR2 (germline): SGHRS, YFSETQ. The length of the CDR3 is 17 residues. V gave up 0 bases and J gave up 5 bases; unmatched junction bases: 9. CDR3 nucleotides: TGCGCCAGCAGCTTGGCCGGGACTAGCGGGCTTGGGGACGAGCAGTACGTC. It encodes CASSLAGTSGLGDEQYV.

This clonotype was counted between two and nine times. The V and J genes are TRBV6-2 or TRBV6-3 and TRBJ1-1; no firm D call. Looked up from germline, CDR1 is MNHEY and CDR2 is SVGEGT. The V gene lost 8 bases and the J gene lost 8 bases, with 15 bases spanning the gap. CDR3 size: 12 residues. As DNA, the CDR3 is TGTGCCAGCGAAGACCCGGCCACGGAAGCTTTCTTT. Encoded protein: CASEDPATEAFF.

In this sample, this clonotype turned up a few times. V usage is TRBV3-1 and J usage is TRBJ2-3; 7 bases fit TRBD2. V lost 0 bases, J lost 0 bases, and 6 bases stayed unmatched. This CDR3 spans 17 amino acids. CDR1 is LGHDT, CDR2 YNNKEL, per germline (reference sequence). CDR3 residues: CASSQDLSGASTDTQYF. In DNA form, the CDR3 reads TGTGCCAGCAGCCAAGATCTGAGCGGGGCTAGCACAGATACGCAGTATTTT.

This clonotype was seen at least ten times. The genes are TRBV6-5 and TRBJ1-1, with D perhaps TRBD1 (5 bases). The CDR3 consists of 15 residues. The germline V gene has CDR1 MNHEY and CDR2 SVGAGI. V dropped 2 bases and J dropped 4 bases, with 14 bases sitting between them. CDR3 protein: CASSYRRGGATEAFF. The CDR3 DNA is TGTGCCAGCAGTTACCGACGTGGAGGGGCCACTGAAGCTTTCTTT.